Below, 27 T cell receptor beta chains from the same sample are listed, as sequenced in a study of blood T cell repertoires in COVID-19. Data came from immunoSEQ multiplex PCR; TCRdb stores just in-frame clones and leaves some out. The sample carries about 120,000 clones, approximately 81% recorded once. The specimen sequenced was peripheral blood. These receptors were taken from a woman of 80 years or more with acute or convalescent COVID-19.

The CDR3 DNA is TGTGCCAGCAGTGACCTGAAAGGGGCGCGCACCGGGGAGCTGTTTTTT. Amino acid sequence: CASSDLKGARTGELFF. V usage is TRBV2 and J usage is TRBJ2-2; TRBD1 is a possible D gene (5 bases). V lost 3 bases and J 4 bases, leaving 15 bases between the germline ends. This CDR3 contains 16 residues. Germline V gives CDR1 SNHLY, CDR2 FYNNEI.

The chain couples TRBV7-3 to TRBJ2-5; 7 bases match TRBD1. Germline CDR1 SGHTA, CDR2 FQGTGA. This CDR3 is 16 amino acids long. Trimming removed 1 base from V and 2 bases from J; junction bases left unmatched: 7. The CDR3 is CASSLSTGTAQETQYF. The CDR3, as DNA: TGTGCCAGCAGCTTAAGTACCGGGACAGCACAAGAGACCCAGTACTTC.

V and J are TRBV28 and TRBJ2-5, with a tentative D call TRBD1 (6 bases). This CDR3 is 15 amino acids long. The ends were cut back, 2 bases at V and 5 bases at J, with 15 bases in the middle. Germline V gives CDR1 MDHEN, CDR2 SYDVKM. The CDR3 loop reads CASSLGLGGAETQYF. CDR3 nucleotides: TGTGCCAGCAGTTTAGGCCTAGGGGGTGCGGAGACCCAGTACTTC.

The J gene is TRBJ2-1, the V gene TRBV18, with D possibly TRBD1 on 5 matching bases. The germline V and J ends were trimmed by 2 bases and 0 bases, with 8 bases remaining between them. Germline loops: CDR1 KGHSH, CDR2 LQKENI. The CDR3 sequence is 15 residues long. As DNA, the CDR3 is TGTGCCAGCTCACCAGGGGCTTTCTCCTACAATGAGCAGTTCTTC. Its translation: CASSPGAFSYNEQFF.

The chain couples TRBV6-5 to TRBJ1-5; 8 bases are shared with TRBD1. The germline gives CDR1 MNHEY, CDR2 SVGAGI. There are 14 residues in the CDR3. J lost 7 bases, V lost 7 bases, and 9 bases had no gene match. CDR3 residues: CASTRQGFGQPQHF. The CDR3 DNA follows: TGTGCCAGCACTAGACAGGGGTTCGGGCAGCCCCAGCATTTT.

The genes are TRBV7-2 and TRBJ1-2; no clear D. Trimming cost V 4 bases and J 4 bases, with 13 bases left between them. In germline, CDR1 is SGHTA, CDR2 FQGNSA. This CDR3 contains 14 residues. This CDR3 reads CASSSQSRSYGYTF. The CDR3 region has the DNA TGTGCCAGCAGCTCCCAATCCCGGAGCTATGGCTACACCTTC.

This clone has just one count. The genes are TRBV30 and TRBJ2-1, with TRBD2 matching over 8 bases. The CDR3 spans 14 residues. Trimming at V came to 3 bases and at J to 10 bases, leaving 11 bases not matched to a gene. CDR1 GTSNPN and CDR2 SVGIG come from the germline V gene (reference sequence). In nucleotides, the CDR3 is TGTGCCTGGAGCTCACCGGGGGGGGGCCAAGAGCAGTTCTTC. Its translation is CAWSSPGGGQEQFF. The full variable domain, in which reference TRBV30 and TRBJ2-1 provide the parts outside the CDR3, is SQTIHQWPATLVQPVGSPLSLECTVEGTSNPNLYWYRQAAGRGLQLLFYSVGIGQISSEVPQNLSASRPQDRQFILSSKKLLLSDSGFYLCAWSSPGGGQEQFFGPGTRLTVL.

The chain carries TRBV5-6 and TRBJ2-3; the match to TRBD2 covers 10 bases. There are 14 residues in the CDR3. CDR1 is SGHDT, CDR2 YYEEEE, per germline. V lost 4 bases to trimming and J lost 5 bases; unmatched junction nucleotides: 4. CDR3 bases: TGTGCCAGCAGCCTGATAGCGGGAGGAGATACGCAGTATTTT. Amino acids: CASSLIAGGDTQYF.

The chain joins TRBV28 to TRBJ2-7, with TRBD2 identical over 8 bases. Germline assignment: CDR1 MDHEN and CDR2 SYDVKM. Germline trimming cut 2 bases from V and 2 bases from J; bases unmatched to any gene: 8. The CDR3 consists of 16 residues. CDR3 sequence (DNA): TGTGCCAGCAGTTTACCCCCGGGCGGGGGGACCTACGAGCAGTACTTC. It translates to CASSLPPGGGTYEQYF.

The chain recombines TRBV10-1 with TRBJ2-5; possibly TRBD2 for D (5 bases). V was pared by 5 bases and J by 5 bases, with 9 bases between. The CDR3 extends over 12 amino acids. CDR1 and CDR2 (germline): WNHNN, SYGVQD (reference sequence). The CDR3 coding sequence is TGCGCCAGCAGTCGGACTGGGGAGACCCAGTACTTC. Protein product: CASSRTGETQYF.

V and J are TRBV5-5 and TRBJ2-3, with D maybe TRBD2 (5 bases). The CDR3 loop spans 12 amino acids. Germline V lookup: CDR1 SGHKS, CDR2 YYEKEE (reference sequence). Trimming pared 7 bases from V and 4 bases from J, leaving 10 bases between. The CDR3 nucleotides read TGTGCCAGCCGAGGGAGCGCAGATACGCAGTATTTT. Its protein product is CASRGSADTQYF.

This clone showed up just once. The J gene is TRBJ1-2, the V gene TRBV30; D perhaps matches TRBD1 (6 bases). This CDR3 has 12 amino acids. V was clipped by 0 bases and J by 9 bases, with 11 bases between them. Per germline, CDR1 GTSNPN and CDR2 SVGIG (reference sequence). Here the CDR3 DNA reads TGTGCCTGGAGTGTAACTAGGGGGAGCTACACCTTC. It translates to CAWSVTRGSYTF.

The chain links TRBV30 to TRBJ1-2; TRBD1 might be the D (5 bases). Germline-derived CDR1 and CDR2 are GTSNPN and SVGIG (reference sequence). CDR3 length equals 14 residues. The germline V and J ends were trimmed by 1 base and 4 bases, with 13 bases remaining between them. The DNA of the CDR3 is TGTGCCTGGAGTGAGGGGCTCCCCCTCTATGGCTACACCTTC. It specifies CAWSEGLPLYGYTF.

This clone was seen only a few times. The chain recombines TRBV28 with TRBJ1-5; a possible D gene is TRBD1 (6 bases). The CDR3 is 15 residues long. The V gene's germline CDR1 is MDHEN and CDR2 SYDVKM. V was shortened by 3 bases and J by 2 bases, with 11 bases between the two germline ends. In DNA, the CDR3 is TGTGCCAGCAGTTTCGAAGGGGGAGGCAATCAGCCCCAGCATTTT. Translated: CASSFEGGGNQPQHF.

This clone was picked up one time. The rearrangement links TRBV15 to TRBJ2-1, with a possible D match to TRBD2 (5 bases). Germline V gene lookup returns CDR1 LNHNV and CDR2 YYDKDF (reference sequence). The CDR3 is made up of 16 amino acids. Trimming removed 0 bases from V and 2 bases from J, with 11 bases in between. CDR3 DNA: TGTGCCACCAGCAGAGATCATGGAGGCCCCTACAATGAGCAGTTCTTC. The encoded protein is CATSRDHGGPYNEQFF.

V and J are TRBV5-6 and TRBJ2-5; 11 nucleotides align to TRBD2. This CDR3 comprises 15 residues. V shed 1 base and J 1 base; nucleotides not matched to a gene: 0. The V gene's germline CDR1 is SGHDT and CDR2 YYEEEE. In DNA form, the CDR3 reads TGTGCCAGCAGCTTGCTAGCGGGGGGCCAAGAGACCCAGTACTTC. It encodes CASSLLAGGQETQYF.

Regarding this clone: Sequence at one end of the junction differs from germline and may be a read error. J is TRBJ2-2 and V is TRBV7-7; D remains ambiguous. CDR3 length: 14 residues. Germline V lookup: CDR1 SSHAT, CDR2 FNYEAQ (reference sequence). CDR3 in DNA: TGTGCTAGCAGTCTATCGTCCCAGGCCGGGGAGCTGTTTTTT. It specifies CASSLSSQAGELFF.

This clone was seen once. This rearrangement joins TRBV7-2 to TRBJ2-3, with D unresolved. Germline V gene lookup returns CDR1 SGHTA and CDR2 FQGNSA. This CDR3 is built from 14 residues. The V end was cut by 0 bases, the J end by 2 bases, with 6 bases between. CDR3: CASSLAFYTDTQYF. The CDR3 coding sequence is TGTGCCAGCAGCTTAGCGTTCTACACAGATACGCAGTATTTT.

CDR3 loop: CASSRTSGVYEQYF. The CDR3 nucleotides read TGCGCCAGCAGCCGGACTAGCGGAGTCTACGAGCAGTACTTC. This sequence joins TRBV5-1 and TRBJ2-7, with 10 bases matching TRBD2. The CDR3 consists of 14 residues. The J segment lost 3 bases and the V segment lost 4 bases, leaving 4 bases of the junction unmatched. From germline, CDR1 is SGHRS and CDR2 YFSETQ.

This sequence joins TRBV5-4 and TRBJ1-4; 11 bases map to TRBD1. Germline CDR1 SGHNT, CDR2 YYREEE (reference sequence). The CDR3 covers 16 residues. V was clipped by 4 bases and J by 4 bases; unmatched bases: 6. Written as DNA, the CDR3 is TGTGCCAGCAGCACCTGGGGACAGGGGGGTAATGAAAAACTGTTTTTT. This encodes CASSTWGQGGNEKLFF.

CDR3 protein: CASSIFGSSYNEQFF. CDR3 sequence (DNA): TGTGCCAGTAGTATTTTTGGGAGCTCCTACAATGAGCAGTTCTTC. The chain recombines TRBV19 with TRBJ2-1, with D perhaps TRBD2 (5 bases). V was pared by 3 bases and J by 0 bases, with 9 bases between. CDR1 LNHDA and CDR2 SQIVND come from the germline V gene (reference sequence). The CDR3 has 15 amino acids.

The chain carries TRBV6-5 and TRBJ1-3; D is unclear. V lost 6 bases and J 1 base, leaving 16 bases between the germline ends. The CDR3 is 16 amino acids. The germline V gene encodes CDR1 MNHEY and CDR2 SVGAGI. The CDR3 loop reads CASRYLGRASGNTIYF. The CDR3 DNA is TGTGCCAGCAGGTACCTTGGTCGAGCTTCTGGAAACACCATATATTTT.

This clone has a single count. V gene TRBV29-1 combines with J gene TRBJ2-7, with 8 nucleotides matching TRBD2. The germline CDR1 and CDR2 sequences are SQVTM and ANQGSEA. The J segment lost 3 bases and the V segment lost 7 bases, leaving 2 bases of the junction unmatched. This CDR3 comprises 11 residues. The CDR3 region is CSGLAGYEQYF. The DNA for the CDR3 is TGCAGCGGCCTAGCGGGCTACGAGCAGTACTTC.

The chain combines TRBV5-5 with TRBJ2-1; 7 bases are shared with TRBD1. CDR3 length: 16 residues. The junction had 6 bases not matched to a gene; V was cut back by 2 bases and J by 1 base. Germline V gives CDR1 SGHKS, CDR2 YYEKEE (reference sequence). The CDR3 coding sequence is TGTGCCAGCAGCTTATCAGTCAGGGGGTCCTACAATGAGCAGTTCTTC. Translating it yields CASSLSVRGSYNEQFF. The whole variable domain, filled in from reference TRBV5-5 and TRBJ2-1, reads DAGVTQSPTHLIKTRGQQVTLRCSPISGHKSVSWYQQVLGQGPQFIFQYYEKEERGRGNFPDRFSARQFPNYSSELNVNALLLGDSALYLCASSLSVRGSYNEQFFGPGTRLTVL.

This clone was recorded only once. The chain recombines TRBV30 with TRBJ2-7; D unclear. The CDR3 contains 14 residues. Germline loops: CDR1 GTSNPN, CDR2 SVGIG (reference sequence). V was pared by 0 bases and J by 2 bases, with 11 bases between. CDR3 sequence reads: CAWSVGQSAYEQYF. The CDR3 nucleotides read TGTGCCTGGAGTGTTGGCCAGTCAGCCTACGAGCAGTACTTC.

This clone showed up many times. This sequence joins TRBV29-1 and TRBJ1-4; no firm D call. V was trimmed by 2 bases and J by 4 bases, leaving 14 bases between them. This CDR3 has 15 amino acids. Germline V CDR1 and CDR2: SQVTM, ANQGSEA. CDR3: CSVESGYGINEKLFF. The CDR3 DNA is TGCAGCGTTGAAAGTGGATACGGGATTAATGAAAAACTGTTTTTT.

The chain combines TRBV29-1 with TRBJ1-1; weak D call: TRBD1 (5 bases). V was pared by 2 bases and J by 3 bases, with 10 bases between. Germline V gene sequence: CDR1 SQVTM, CDR2 ANQGSEA. The length of the CDR3 is 13 residues. The CDR3 reads CSVEPFRDTEAFF. The CDR3 region has the DNA TGCAGCGTTGAACCCTTCAGGGACACTGAAGCTTTCTTT.